This is a list of T cell receptor beta chains from one sample in a study of radiation and T cells in renal cell carcinoma. The data were produced by immunoSEQ multiplex PCR, yet TCRdb's version contains in-frame clones alone and is incomplete. Altogether about 130,000 clones are present, 88% being singletons, with the ten largest covering more than 5%. The sequencing here drew on blood, taken from a patient whose treatment included radiotherapy and nephrectomy. These receptors were obtained from a woman aged 70 to 79 with renal cell carcinoma. Both conserved end residues are part of each CDR3. The order of the fields is D gene, clone size, V gene, J gene, CDR3 DNA, CDR3 protein. D genes are given only for firm matches. The listing skips clone size in some rows; elsewhere it reads once, few, many or a size class.

d_call: -
clone_size: -
v_call: TRBV5-1
j_call: TRBJ2-5
cdr3_nt: TGCGCCAGCAGCTTGCAGGGCCGCCAAGAGACCCAGTACTTC
cdr3_aa: CASSLQGRQETQYF

d_call: -
clone_size: -
v_call: TRBV30
j_call: TRBJ1-1
cdr3_nt: TGTGCCTGGGGGACGGATGAAGCTTTCTTT
cdr3_aa: CAWGTDEAFF

d_call: -
clone_size: -
v_call: TRBV6-6
j_call: TRBJ1-5
cdr3_nt: TGTGCCAGCACCGACAATCAGCCCCAGCATTTT
cdr3_aa: CASTDNQPQHF

d_call: -
clone_size: -
v_call: TRBV30
j_call: TRBJ2-2
cdr3_nt: TGTGCCTGGAGTGTGCGGGGCCACCCGGACACCGGGGAGCTGTTTTTT
cdr3_aa: CAWSVRGHPDTGELFF

d_call: -
clone_size: -
v_call: TRBV23-1
j_call: TRBJ2-7
cdr3_nt: TGCGCCAGCACCCCCTGCAGGGGCCTACCGTACGAGCAGTACTTC
cdr3_aa: CASTPCRGLPYEQYF

d_call: -
clone_size: -
v_call: TRBV5-1
j_call: TRBJ2-7
cdr3_nt: TGCGCCAGCAGCTTGGTCGGGGCGGGCTCCTACGAGCAGTACTTC
cdr3_aa: CASSLVGAGSYEQYF

d_call: TRBD1
clone_size: -
v_call: TRBV5-1
j_call: TRBJ1-2
cdr3_nt: TGCGCCAGCAGCCTTGGACAGGGGGCCTATGGCTACACCTTC
cdr3_aa: CASSLGQGAYGYTF

d_call: -
clone_size: -
v_call: TRBV19
j_call: TRBJ1-5
cdr3_nt: TGTGCCAGTAGTATGAGGCAGGGGAATCAGCCCCAGCATTTT
cdr3_aa: CASSMRQGNQPQHF

d_call: TRBD1
clone_size: -
v_call: TRBV2
j_call: TRBJ2-7
cdr3_nt: TGTGCCAGCACAGTGGACAGGTTCTACGAGCAGTACTTC
cdr3_aa: CASTVDRFYEQYF

d_call: TRBD1
clone_size: -
v_call: TRBV7-2
j_call: TRBJ1-1
cdr3_nt: TGTGCCAGCAGCTTAGTTCGGACAGGGAGAGCTGAAGCTTTCTTT
cdr3_aa: CASSLVRTGRAEAFF

d_call: TRBD1
clone_size: -
v_call: TRBV4-2
j_call: TRBJ1-2
cdr3_nt: TGTGCCAGCAGCCCTCCTGACAGGGGGAACGGCTACACCTTC
cdr3_aa: CASSPPDRGNGYTF

d_call: -
clone_size: -
v_call: TRBV28
j_call: TRBJ1-2
cdr3_nt: TGTGCCAGCAGATTTAACAGGGATCGGGGTGGCTACACCTTC
cdr3_aa: CASRFNRDRGGYTF

d_call: -
clone_size: once
v_call: TRBV6-5
j_call: TRBJ2-7
cdr3_nt: TGTGCCAGCAGTTACGTCGGGGAACAGTACTTC
cdr3_aa: CASSYVGEQYF

d_call: TRBD2
clone_size: -
v_call: TRBV2
j_call: TRBJ2-3
cdr3_nt: TGTGCCAGCAGAGCCCGGACTAGCGGGGTGGAAGATACGCAGTATTTT
cdr3_aa: CASRARTSGVEDTQYF

d_call: -
clone_size: -
v_call: TRBV11-1
j_call: TRBJ1-1
cdr3_nt: TGTGCCAGCAGCTTGACGGGACACCACACTGAAGCTTTCTTT
cdr3_aa: CASSLTGHHTEAFF

d_call: -
clone_size: -
v_call: TRBV7-9
j_call: TRBJ1-2
cdr3_nt: TGTGCCAGCAGCTTTCCTTTCTATGGCTACACCTTC
cdr3_aa: CASSFPFYGYTF

d_call: -
clone_size: -
v_call: TRBV5-1
j_call: TRBJ2-3
cdr3_nt: TGCGCCAGCAGCTTGTCTCGCGGGCTAGGGGATACGCAGTATTTT
cdr3_aa: CASSLSRGLGDTQYF

d_call: TRBD2
clone_size: -
v_call: TRBV9
j_call: TRBJ2-2
cdr3_nt: TGTGCCAGCAGCGTAGTTAGCGGGGGTGCCGGGGAGCTGTTTTTT
cdr3_aa: CASSVVSGGAGELFF

d_call: TRBD1
clone_size: -
v_call: TRBV4-2
j_call: TRBJ2-2
cdr3_nt: TGTGCCAGCAGCCAAAGGGACAGTGACACCGGGGAGCTGTTTTTT
cdr3_aa: CASSQRDSDTGELFF

d_call: -
clone_size: -
v_call: TRBV6-4
j_call: TRBJ2-7
cdr3_nt: TGTGCCAGCAGCCGCTCTATCACCTACGAGCAGTACTTC
cdr3_aa: CASSRSITYEQYF

d_call: -
clone_size: -
v_call: TRBV6-1
j_call: TRBJ1-1
cdr3_nt: TGTGCCAGCAGTGTCGCAGTTATTAACACTGAAGCTTTCTTT
cdr3_aa: CASSVAVINTEAFF

d_call: -
clone_size: -
v_call: TRBV29-1
j_call: TRBJ1-3
cdr3_nt: TGCAGCGCCGCCGGACGGAGCTCTGGAAACACCATATATTTT
cdr3_aa: CSAAGRSSGNTIYF

d_call: -
clone_size: -
v_call: TRBV4-2
j_call: TRBJ1-5
cdr3_nt: TGTGCCAGCAGCCAAGAGATGGGCCAGCCCCAGCATTTT
cdr3_aa: CASSQEMGQPQHF

d_call: TRBD1
clone_size: once
v_call: TRBV6-5
j_call: TRBJ2-3
cdr3_nt: TGTGCCAGCAGTCCCGGGGACAGGGGTACAGATACGCAGTATTTT
cdr3_aa: CASSPGDRGTDTQYF

d_call: -
clone_size: -
v_call: TRBV18
j_call: TRBJ2-1
cdr3_nt: TGTGCCAGCTCACGGAGGGATGAGCAGTTCTTC
cdr3_aa: CASSRRDEQFF

d_call: -
clone_size: -
v_call: TRBV6-5
j_call: TRBJ1-2
cdr3_nt: TGTGCCAGCAGTTCCACATCTTTTAACTATGGCTACACCTTC
cdr3_aa: CASSSTSFNYGYTF

d_call: TRBD1
clone_size: -
v_call: TRBV6-5
j_call: TRBJ1-1
cdr3_nt: TGTGCCAGCAGTCGAAGGGGACAGGGGGACTCTGAAGCTTTCTTT
cdr3_aa: CASSRRGQGDSEAFF

d_call: TRBD1
clone_size: -
v_call: TRBV7-9
j_call: TRBJ2-2
cdr3_nt: TGTGCCAGCAGCACCGACAGGGGATTCGCCGGGGAGCTGTTTTTT
cdr3_aa: CASSTDRGFAGELFF

d_call: TRBD1
clone_size: few
v_call: TRBV28
j_call: TRBJ1-3
cdr3_nt: TGTGCCAGCAACCCGACAGGGCTTACACGAAACACCATATATTTT
cdr3_aa: CASNPTGLTRNTIYF

d_call: -
clone_size: once
v_call: TRBV5-4
j_call: TRBJ2-3
cdr3_nt: TGTGCCAGCAGCTTGGCGCCTGTAAGCACAGATACGCAGTATTTT
cdr3_aa: CASSLAPVSTDTQYF

d_call: -
clone_size: -
v_call: TRBV10-3
j_call: TRBJ2-5
cdr3_nt: TGTGCCATCAGCGAAAACCCCCCAGAGACCCAGTACTTC
cdr3_aa: CAISENPPETQYF

d_call: TRBD2
clone_size: -
v_call: TRBV29-1
j_call: TRBJ2-7
cdr3_nt: TGCAGCGTTCTAGCGTGGGGGACTAGCGGGACCATCTACGAGCAGTACTTC
cdr3_aa: CSVLAWGTSGTIYEQYF

d_call: -
clone_size: -
v_call: TRBV5-4
j_call: TRBJ1-1
cdr3_nt: TGTGCCAGCAGCTTGGCGGTTTTGAACACTGAAGCTTTCTTT
cdr3_aa: CASSLAVLNTEAFF

d_call: -
clone_size: -
v_call: TRBV5-1
j_call: TRBJ2-1
cdr3_nt: TGCGCCAGCAGCTTGAATCCCGCGGGCGGCTACAATGAGCAGTTCTTC
cdr3_aa: CASSLNPAGGYNEQFF

d_call: TRBD2
clone_size: -
v_call: TRBV7-8
j_call: TRBJ2-1
cdr3_nt: TGTGCCAGCAGCAAAGTAGCGGGGGGTTCCTACAATGAGCAGTTCTTC
cdr3_aa: CASSKVAGGSYNEQFF

d_call: -
clone_size: -
v_call: TRBV5-1
j_call: TRBJ2-5
cdr3_nt: TGCGCCAGCAGCTTGTCGGGGGTCGGGGAGACCCAGTACTTC
cdr3_aa: CASSLSGVGETQYF

d_call: -
clone_size: -
v_call: TRBV28
j_call: TRBJ2-5
cdr3_nt: TGTGCCAGCAGTTTAGTCTCAAGGGTTGGTGAGACCCAGTACTTC
cdr3_aa: CASSLVSRVGETQYF

d_call: -
clone_size: -
v_call: TRBV14
j_call: TRBJ2-1
cdr3_nt: TGTGCCAGCAGCAAGGGAACCTACAATGAGCAGTTCTTC
cdr3_aa: CASSKGTYNEQFF

d_call: -
clone_size: -
v_call: TRBV19
j_call: TRBJ1-1
cdr3_nt: TGTGCCAGCTCTGGGGCCAGAACCATGAACACTGAAGCTTTCTTT
cdr3_aa: CASSGARTMNTEAFF

d_call: TRBD2
clone_size: -
v_call: TRBV11-2
j_call: TRBJ2-1
cdr3_nt: TGTGCCAGCAGCTTAGAAGGATTAGCGGGGAATGAGCAGTTCTTC
cdr3_aa: CASSLEGLAGNEQFF

d_call: -
clone_size: -
v_call: TRBV7-2
j_call: TRBJ1-1
cdr3_nt: TGTGCCAGCAGCGTCACGGGGGGTAACACTGAAGCTTTCTTT
cdr3_aa: CASSVTGGNTEAFF

d_call: -
clone_size: -
v_call: TRBV6-1
j_call: TRBJ1-1
cdr3_nt: TGTGCCAGCCATAGTTATACGAACACTGAAGCTTTCTTT
cdr3_aa: CASHSYTNTEAFF

d_call: TRBD1
clone_size: -
v_call: TRBV29-1
j_call: TRBJ1-4
cdr3_nt: TGCAGCGTGGGTCCCGGGACAGGGATGGCAACTAATGAAAAACTGTTTTTT
cdr3_aa: CSVGPGTGMATNEKLFF

d_call: TRBD1
clone_size: -
v_call: TRBV5-1
j_call: TRBJ1-2
cdr3_nt: TGCGCCAGCAGCAAGACAGGGTTGGAAGGCTACACCTTC
cdr3_aa: CASSKTGLEGYTF

d_call: -
clone_size: -
v_call: TRBV29-1
j_call: TRBJ1-1
cdr3_nt: TGCAGCGCAAACCGGGACACAAACACTGAAGCTTTCTTT
cdr3_aa: CSANRDTNTEAFF

d_call: -
clone_size: -
v_call: TRBV30
j_call: TRBJ1-4
cdr3_nt: TGTGCCTGGAGTGTGGGGGCAGGGGTAGATGAAAAACTGTTTTTT
cdr3_aa: CAWSVGAGVDEKLFF

d_call: TRBD2
clone_size: -
v_call: TRBV19
j_call: TRBJ2-1
cdr3_nt: TGTGCCAGTAGTATACGGGGTAGCGGGGGTTACAATGAGCAGTTCTTC
cdr3_aa: CASSIRGSGGYNEQFF

d_call: TRBD1
clone_size: -
v_call: TRBV11-2
j_call: TRBJ1-1
cdr3_nt: TGTGCCAGCACTTCGGACAGGCTGAACACTGAAGCTTTCTTT
cdr3_aa: CASTSDRLNTEAFF

d_call: TRBD1
clone_size: -
v_call: TRBV6-5
j_call: TRBJ1-2
cdr3_nt: TGTGCCAGCAGCGGACCGGGGACAGGGTATGGCTACACCTTC
cdr3_aa: CASSGPGTGYGYTF

d_call: TRBD1
clone_size: -
v_call: TRBV4-1
j_call: TRBJ2-7
cdr3_nt: TGCGCCAGCAGCCAAGTCTGGGACAGCTCCTACGAGCAGTACTTC
cdr3_aa: CASSQVWDSSYEQYF

d_call: -
clone_size: -
v_call: TRBV7-3
j_call: TRBJ1-1
cdr3_nt: TGTGCCAGCAGCTTAGGCACTGAAGCTTTCTTT
cdr3_aa: CASSLGTEAFF

d_call: -
clone_size: once
v_call: TRBV6-5
j_call: TRBJ2-7
cdr3_nt: TGTGCCAGCAGCCCGTCCCTTAGCTCCTACGAGCAGTACTTC
cdr3_aa: CASSPSLSSYEQYF

d_call: -
clone_size: -
v_call: TRBV6-6
j_call: TRBJ1-1
cdr3_nt: TGTGCCAGCAGTTACCCGACAGTTGAAGCTTTCTTT
cdr3_aa: CASSYPTVEAFF

d_call: TRBD1
clone_size: -
v_call: TRBV18
j_call: TRBJ2-1
cdr3_nt: TGTGCCAGCTCCCCCGGGACAGGGCTAATAGATGAGCAGTTCTTC
cdr3_aa: CASSPGTGLIDEQFF

d_call: TRBD1
clone_size: -
v_call: TRBV29-1
j_call: TRBJ2-6
cdr3_nt: TGCAGCGCCCTTGCCCGGGACAGGGGCTCTGGGGCCAACGTCCTGACTTTC
cdr3_aa: CSALARDRGSGANVLTF

d_call: TRBD2
clone_size: -
v_call: TRBV9
j_call: TRBJ2-3
cdr3_nt: TGTGCCAGCAGCGCCAAAGCGGGGGGGAACGCAGATACGCAGTATTTT
cdr3_aa: CASSAKAGGNADTQYF